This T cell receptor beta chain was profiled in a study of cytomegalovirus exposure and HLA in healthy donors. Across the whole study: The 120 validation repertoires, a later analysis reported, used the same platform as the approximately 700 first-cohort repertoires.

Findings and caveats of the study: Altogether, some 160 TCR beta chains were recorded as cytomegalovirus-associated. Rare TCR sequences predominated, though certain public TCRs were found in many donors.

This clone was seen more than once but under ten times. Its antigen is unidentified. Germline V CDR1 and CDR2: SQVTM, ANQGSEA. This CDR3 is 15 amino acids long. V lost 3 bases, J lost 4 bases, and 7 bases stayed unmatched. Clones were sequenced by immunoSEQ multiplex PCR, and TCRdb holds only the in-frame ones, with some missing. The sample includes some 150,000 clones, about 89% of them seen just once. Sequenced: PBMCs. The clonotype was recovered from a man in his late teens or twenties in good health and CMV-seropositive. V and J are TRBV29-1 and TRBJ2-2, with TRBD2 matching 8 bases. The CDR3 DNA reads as TGCAGCGTTGATACGGGGGGGGCTACCACCGGGGAGCTGTTTTTT. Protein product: CSVDTGGATTGELFF.